The 20 T cell receptor beta chains listed next were all sequenced from one sample in a study of T-cell reconstitution after alpha-beta-depleted transplantation in children. Unique molecular identifiers were incorporated when the TCRbeta library was constructed. TCRdb called the PCR reads again in MiXCR, with one record for every CDR3 protein. The sample shows about 610,000 distinct CDR3 sequences, roughly 10% of them seen only once. This sample comprised PBMCs from the stem cell graft donor, obtained from the stem cell graft. The receptors here all came from a human donor who donated a stem cell graft to a child with acute myeloid leukemia.

This clonotype was counted between two and nine times. The J gene is TRBJ1-5, the V gene TRBV27; D perhaps matches TRBD1 (5 bases). The germline CDR1 and CDR2 sequences are MNHEY and SMNVEV (reference sequence). Trimming pared 7 bases from V and 0 bases from J, leaving 10 bases between. This CDR3 has 14 amino acids. CDR3: CASTLGDSNQPQHF. CDR3 coding DNA: TGTGCCAGCACCCTGGGGGATAGCAATCAGCCCCAGCATTTT.

The chain couples TRBV29-1 to TRBJ2-3; D remains unclear. Germline CDR1 and CDR2: SQVTM and ANQGSEA. The CDR3 has 15 residues. V gave up 6 bases and J gave up 2 bases, with 18 bases separating them. CDR3 in amino acids: CSVRTGFNPTDTQYF. As DNA, the CDR3 is TGCAGCGTAAGAACGGGCTTTAACCCCACAGATACGCAGTATTTT.

The sample holds many counts of this clonotype. V is TRBV20-1 and J is TRBJ2-7, with 10 bases aligning to TRBD1. Germline V CDR1 and CDR2: DFQATT, SNEGSKA (reference sequence). The CDR3 spans 13 residues. V gave up 1 base and J gave up 3 bases; unmatched junction bases: 0. In nucleotides, the CDR3 is TGCAGTGCTAGAGGGACAGGGGGCTACGAGCAGTACTTC. Amino acid sequence: CSARGTGGYEQYF.

This clonotype was seen only a few times. The rearrangement joins TRBV6-1 to TRBJ2-7; 10 positions agree with TRBD2. Looked up from germline, CDR1 is MNHNS and CDR2 is SASEGT. V lost 6 bases to trimming and J lost 3 bases; unmatched junction nucleotides: 8. CDR3 length: 15 residues. The CDR3 spells CASSLGVAGGYEQYF. The CDR3 DNA follows: TGTGCCAGCAGCCTCGGGGTAGCGGGAGGCTACGAGCAGTACTTC.

This clonotype was observed a few times. The junction departs from germline at one end; a sequencing error may be responsible. The genes are TRBV7-9 and TRBJ2-1; D ambiguous. The length of the CDR3 is 12 residues. Per germline, CDR1 SEHNR and CDR2 FQNEAQ (reference sequence). Here the CDR3 DNA reads TGTGCCAGCAGCTTAGCGGGCGGTCCCGAGGTCTTC. It translates to CASSLAGGPEVF.

This clonotype was found a few times. The rearrangement uses TRBV5-6 and TRBJ2-5; TRBD1 matches at 10 bases. This CDR3 spans 16 amino acids. V was clipped by 1 base and J by 4 bases; unmatched bases: 7. CDR1 is SGHDT, CDR2 YYEEEE, per germline. CDR3 coding DNA: TGTGCCAGCAGCTTGCCCGGGGGACAGGGGAGAGAGACCCAGTACTTC. Encoded protein: CASSLPGGQGRETQYF.

In this sample, this clonotype turned up many times. J is TRBJ2-7 and V is TRBV24-1; the D is unclear. Germline V gene lookup returns CDR1 KGHDR and CDR2 SFDVKD. V lost 5 bases, J lost 2 bases, and 15 bases lay in between. The CDR3 loop spans 15 amino acids. The CDR3 DNA sequence: TGTGCCACCAGTGTAGGTCCGGTCCCACCCTACGAGCAGTACTTC. It is translated as CATSVGPVPPYEQYF.

This clonotype was picked up many times. The chain joins TRBV5-1 to TRBJ2-1; D is uncertain. The CDR3 sequence is 12 residues long. V lost 0 bases and J 8 bases, leaving 6 bases between the germline ends. CDR1 is SGHRS, CDR2 YFSETQ, per germline. For the CDR3, the DNA is TGCGCCAGCAGCTTGGAAGGAGATGAGCAGTTCTTC. It yields the protein CASSLEGDEQFF.

CDR3 DNA: TGTGCCTGGAGTTACGGACCGAATAATGAGCAGTTCTTC. It specifies CAWSYGPNNEQFF. The chain uses TRBV30 and TRBJ2-1; D ambiguous. This CDR3 has 13 amino acids. The V gene lost 2 bases and the J gene lost 7 bases, with 12 bases spanning the gap. The germline gives CDR1 GTSNPN, CDR2 SVGIG (reference sequence).

This clonotype has ten or more counts. The V call is TRBV5-1, the J call TRBJ1-1; D possibly corresponds to TRBD1 (5 bases). The germline CDR1 and CDR2 sequences are SGHRS and YFSETQ. The CDR3 runs 17 residues. Trimming removed 0 bases from V and 4 bases from J, with 19 bases in between. The DNA of the CDR3 is TGCGCCAGCAGCTTGGGTCTCTCGGGCCCCGGGGGCACTGAAGCTTTCTTT. It specifies CASSLGLSGPGGTEAFF.

As for this clonotype: A much larger clonotype is one base distant, so this may be a read error. The CDR3 end shows no conserved phenylalanine or tryptophan, and so a read error is likely. The V and J genes are TRBV29-1 and TRBJ2-3; D is uncertain. The CDR3 runs to 14 residues. The V gene's germline CDR1 is SQVTM and CDR2 ANQGSEA. Between the trimmed V and J ends, which lost 4 bases and 0 bases, there was a span of 11 bases. This CDR3 reads CSVVVTWSTDTQYV. CDR3 sequence (DNA): TGCAGCGTTGTCGTCACTTGGAGCACAGATACGCAGTATGTT.

The V and J genes are TRBV7-9 and TRBJ1-5; D is perhaps TRBD1 (5 bases). The CDR3 length is 14 residues. V lost 3 bases, J lost 5 bases, and 11 bases lay in between. Per germline, CDR1 SEHNR and CDR2 FQNEAQ (reference sequence). The CDR3 region is CASSLETAYQPQHF. For the CDR3, the DNA is TGTGCCAGCAGCTTGGAGACAGCTTATCAGCCCCAGCATTTT.

The sample holds a few counts of this clonotype. The genes are TRBV6-4 and TRBJ2-2; D is uncertain. Deletions cut 5 bases from V and 6 bases from J, with 7 bases between. Germline CDR1 MRHNA, CDR2 SNTAGT. The CDR3 contains 12 residues. The CDR3 bases are TGTGCCAGCAGTAGCGTTTCCGGGGAGCTGTTTTTT. Its protein is CASSSVSGELFF.

The table lists this clonotype with many counts. Here the CDR3 reads CASSRTGGTTGELFF. CDR3 DNA: TGTGCCAGCAGTCGGACAGGGGGCACCACCGGGGAGCTGTTTTTT. The chain recombines TRBV6-2 or TRBV6-3 with TRBJ2-2; 11 nucleotides line up with TRBD1. The CDR3 is 15 amino acids. The germline gives CDR1 MNHEY, CDR2 SVGEGT. J was trimmed by 4 bases and V by 5 bases; bases with no gene match: 3.

CDR3 nucleotides: TGTGCCAGCAGTTATGGTAAGGGTCGGGACGAGCAGTACTTC. Translation gives CASSYGKGRDEQYF. V and J are TRBV6-5 and TRBJ2-7; D gene ambiguous. CDR1 is MNHEY, CDR2 SVGAGI, per germline. The CDR3 runs to 14 residues. Trimming shortened V by 3 bases and J by 5 bases, and 14 bases separated the two germline ends.

This clonotype was counted ten times or more. The V call is TRBV5-1, the J call TRBJ2-5; D gene unclear. V dropped 1 base and J dropped 5 bases, with 15 bases sitting between them. Germline values: CDR1 SGHRS, CDR2 YFSETQ. This CDR3 spans 15 amino acids. The CDR3 DNA sequence: TGCGCCAGCAGCTTGACGACAAATTCTCGGGAGACCCAGTACTTC. It translates to CASSLTTNSRETQYF.

This clonotype was detected a few times. The rearrangement uses TRBV12-3 or TRBV12-4 and TRBJ2-2; D perhaps matches TRBD2 (7 bases). This CDR3 spans 16 amino acids. V was pared by 5 bases and J by 5 bases, with 18 bases between. The CDR3 coding sequence is TGTGCCAGCAGTACCGACCGCAGGGGAGGGACCGGGGAGCTGTTTTTT. Its translation is CASSTDRRGGTGELFF.

This clonotype was detected only a few times. This chain uses TRBV20-1 with TRBJ1-1; 7 nucleotides agree with TRBD1. Germline V CDR1 and CDR2: DFQATT, SNEGSKA (reference sequence). V shed 0 bases and J 0 bases; nucleotides not matched to a gene: 13. The CDR3 is made up of 18 amino acids. CDR3 nucleotides: TGCAGTGCTAGAGATCAGGGCCCAAAGGGGGCCCTGAACACTGAAGCTTTCTTT. This gives the protein CSARDQGPKGALNTEAFF.

The chain employs TRBV3-1 and TRBJ1-1, with D uncertain. Trimming took 3 bases from V and 11 from J, leaving 13 bases between them. The CDR3 extends over 12 amino acids. CDR1 is LGHDT and CDR2 is YNNKEL in the germline V gene (reference sequence). The CDR3 reads CASSQIGRGAFF. The CDR3 nucleotides read TGTGCCAGCAGCCAGATCGGGCGCGGGGCTTTCTTT.

In this sample, this clonotype turned up a few times. This chain joins TRBV28 and TRBJ1-2; D is ambiguous. Trimming took off 7 bases at V and 2 bases at J, with 20 bases between the two ends. The germline CDR1 and CDR2 sequences are MDHEN and SYDVKM. CDR3 length: 16 amino acids. The CDR3, as DNA: TGTGCCAGCAATCTCGGTCCCATCTTGGGGAACTATGGCTACACCTTC. This translates into CASNLGPILGNYGYTF.